The rows below give T cell receptor beta chains drawn from one sample of a study of glioma-infiltrating T cells. Each CDR3 protein is one row after TCRdb ran MiXCR on the multiplex PCR reads. The table lists around 90,000 distinct CDR3 sequences, 35% to 45% of them singletons, with 35% to 40% in the top ten. Sequenced sample: glioma tissue, nonneoplastic brain tissue, or PBMCs (not recorded which). These receptors all come from a human donor with low-grade glioma or glioblastoma, undergoing nonglioma brain surgery, or in good health (not recorded which). The CDR3 runs from the conserved cysteine through the conserved F or W. Rows give clone size only sometimes, using once, few, many, or a class for an expanded clone.

V gene: TRBV6-2/TRBV6-3
clone size: many
CDR3 protein: CASSYAYEQYF

V gene: TRBV10-1
clone size: many
CDR3 protein: CASQRRAVDTQYF

V gene: TRBV6-1
clone size: medium-sized
CDR3 protein: CASIRRSEAFF

V gene: TRBV4-1
clone size: NA
CDR3 protein: CASSKMPVQNTEDFF

V gene: TRBV27
clone size: NA
CDR3 protein: CASSPSTGTGLAEKETQYF

V gene: TRBV5-1
clone size: many
CDR3 protein: CASSLNGQVAYEQYF

V gene: TRBV6-2/TRBV6-3
clone size: many
CDR3 protein: CASSYEGPDTEAFF

V gene: TRBV29-1
clone size: NA
CDR3 protein: CSVDFPGNDNEQFF

V gene: TRBV7-8
clone size: many
CDR3 protein: CASSLETGSRDEQYF

V gene: TRBV6-5
clone size: NA
CDR3 protein: CASRVPGSRAYNEQFF

V gene: TRBV7-2
clone size: many
CDR3 protein: CASKGSSYEQYF

V gene: TRBV7-9
clone size: NA
CDR3 protein: CASSTSQGGIQYF

V gene: TRBV3-1
clone size: many
CDR3 protein: CASSQDKGEIDYTF

V gene: TRBV6-1
clone size: many
CDR3 protein: CASRPTGQGGTEAFF

V gene: TRBV7-9
clone size: many
CDR3 protein: CASSLASETQYF

V gene: TRBV19
clone size: many
CDR3 protein: CASSIRTVGQPQHF

V gene: TRBV27
clone size: NA
CDR3 protein: CASSRAGPYNEQFF

V gene: TRBV12-3/TRBV12-4
clone size: NA
CDR3 protein: CASSLGPEGNEQFF

V gene: TRBV2
clone size: many
CDR3 protein: CASSALAGPGELFF

V gene: TRBV20-1
clone size: many
CDR3 protein: CSASIGAYNSPLHF

V gene: TRBV5-4
clone size: many
CDR3 protein: CASSLGPGSNQPQHF

V gene: TRBV10-3
clone size: many
CDR3 protein: CAISAHSNTGELFF

V gene: TRBV20-1
clone size: many
CDR3 protein: CSARSPRQGSGEQYF